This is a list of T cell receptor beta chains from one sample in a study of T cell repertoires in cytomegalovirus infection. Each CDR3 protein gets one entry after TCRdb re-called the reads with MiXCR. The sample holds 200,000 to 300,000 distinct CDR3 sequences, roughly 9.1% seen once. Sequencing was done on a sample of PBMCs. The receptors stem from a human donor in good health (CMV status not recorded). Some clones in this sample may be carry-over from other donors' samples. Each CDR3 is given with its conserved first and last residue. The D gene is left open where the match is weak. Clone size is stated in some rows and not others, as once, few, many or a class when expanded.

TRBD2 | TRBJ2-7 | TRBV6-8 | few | TGTGCCATCAAAGCGGGGGCGAGTGAGCAGTACTTC | CAIKAGASEQYF
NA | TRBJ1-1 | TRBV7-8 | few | TGTGCCAGCAGCTTAGAAAGCATGAACACTGAAGCTTTCTTT | CASSLESMNTEAFF
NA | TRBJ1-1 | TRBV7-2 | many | TGTGCCAGCAGCACAGGGTATGCGGACACTGAAGCTTTCTTT | CASSTGYADTEAFF
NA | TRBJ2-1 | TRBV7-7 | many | TGTGCCAGCAGCTTAGCCGCGGGACAAGGGGGTGAGCAGTTCTTC | CASSLAAGQGGEQFF
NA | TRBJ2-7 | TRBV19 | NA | TGTGCCAGTAGTATGCTCCTAGGGGCGACCCACGAGCAGTACTTC | CASSMLLGATHEQYF
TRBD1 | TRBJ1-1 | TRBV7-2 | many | TGTGCCAGCAGCTTCAGGGGGACAGGAGTGTCCACTGAAGCTTTCTTT | CASSFRGTGVSTEAFF
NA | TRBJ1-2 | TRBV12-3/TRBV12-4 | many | TGTGCCAGCAGCCCCCCCTCTAGGGGAGTTGGCTACACCTTC | CASSPPSRGVGYTF
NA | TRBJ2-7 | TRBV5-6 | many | TGTGCCAGCAGCTTATTACAGGCTGGGTCCTACGAGCAGTACTTC | CASSLLQAGSYEQYF
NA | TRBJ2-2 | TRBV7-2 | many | TGTGCCAGCAGCTTACGGCAGGGGCTGGGCGGGGAGCTGTTTTTT | CASSLRQGLGGELFF
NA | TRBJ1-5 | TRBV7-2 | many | TGTGCCAGCAGCCCCCAAGGGGCAGGGAAAAATCAGCCCCAGCATTTT | CASSPQGAGKNQPQHF
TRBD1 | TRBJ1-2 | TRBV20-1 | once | TGCAGTGCTAGAGCGGATGGCGGGACAGGGGGCTCTGGCTACACCTTC | CSARADGGTGGSGYTF
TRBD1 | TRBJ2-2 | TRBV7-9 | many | TGTGCCAGCAGCCAACAAATGGGACAGTCCACCGGGGAGCTGTTTTTT | CASSQQMGQSTGELFF
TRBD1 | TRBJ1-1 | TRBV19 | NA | TGTGCCAGTAGTGATTTACAGGGGACTGAAGCTTTCTTT | CASSDLQGTEAFF
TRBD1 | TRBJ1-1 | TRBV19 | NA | TGTGCCAGCAGGGGGCCAGGCACTGAAGCTTTCTTT | CASRGPGTEAFF
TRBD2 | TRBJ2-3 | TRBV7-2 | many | TGTGCCAGCAGCTTAGCCGGGACTAGCGGGAGCACAGATACGCAGTATTTT | CASSLAGTSGSTDTQYF
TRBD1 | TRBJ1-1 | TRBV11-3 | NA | TGTGCCAGCAGCTTAAGCCGGACAGGGGGCATCACTGAAGCTTTCTTT | CASSLSRTGGITEAFF
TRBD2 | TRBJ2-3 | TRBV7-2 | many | TGTGCCAGCAGCGGGGGGGGAATATCAGGAGATACGCAGTATTTT | CASSGGGISGDTQYF
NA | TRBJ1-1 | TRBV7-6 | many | TGTGCCAGCAGCTTAGCGCCCGAAGGGAGGACTGAAGCTTTCTTT | CASSLAPEGRTEAFF
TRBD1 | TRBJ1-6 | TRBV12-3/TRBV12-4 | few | TGTGCCAGCAGCTCCAGGGGGGGCGGGGATTCACCCCTCCACTTT | CASSSRGGGDSPLHF
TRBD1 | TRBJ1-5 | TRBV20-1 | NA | TGCAGTGCTCCAACCGGGACAGGCGTTTGGCAGCCCCAGCATTTT | CSAPTGTGVWQPQHF
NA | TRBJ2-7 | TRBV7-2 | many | TGTGCCAGCAGCTTAGCGGCGGCCGCCTACGAGCAGTACTTC | CASSLAAAAYEQYF
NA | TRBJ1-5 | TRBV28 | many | TGTGCCAGCAGTTTTGAAGGCAGGGGTAGCAATCAGCCCCAGCATTTT | CASSFEGRGSNQPQHF
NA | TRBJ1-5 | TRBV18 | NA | TGTGCCAGCTCACCGGACCAATATCAGCCCCAGCATTTT | CASSPDQYQPQHF
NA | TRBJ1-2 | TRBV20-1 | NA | TGCAGTGCTAGGCCAGGGCAAGACTATGGCTACACCTTC | CSARPGQDYGYTF
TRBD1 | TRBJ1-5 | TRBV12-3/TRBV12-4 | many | TGTGCCAGCAGCCGACAGGGGATGGGAAGCAATCAGCCCCAGCATTTT | CASSRQGMGSNQPQHF
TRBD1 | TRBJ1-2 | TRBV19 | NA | TGTGCCAGTAGTATCGACAGGGACTATGGCTACACCTTC | CASSIDRDYGYTF
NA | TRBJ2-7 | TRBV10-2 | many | TGCGCCAGCACCCTTACCGGAGACTCCTACGAGCAGTACTTC | CASTLTGDSYEQYF
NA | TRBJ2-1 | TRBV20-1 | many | TGCAGTGCTCCAACTAGACGGGGGCAGTTCTTC | CSAPTRRGQFF
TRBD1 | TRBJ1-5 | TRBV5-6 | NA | TGTGCCAGCAGCCCTGGCAGGGGGGGCCTGTATAGCAATCAGCCCCAGCATTTT | CASSPGRGGLYSNQPQHF
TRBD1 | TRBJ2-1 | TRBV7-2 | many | TGTGCCAGCAGCCGAGACAGGGTAAGCTCCTACAATGAGCAGTTCTTC | CASSRDRVSSYNEQFF
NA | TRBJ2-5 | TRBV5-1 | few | TGCGCCAGCAGCGGGGGAGCCCAGGGGGAGACCCAGTACTTC | CASSGGAQGETQYF
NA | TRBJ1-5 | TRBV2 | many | TGTGCCAGCAGTAAACAGGGAGGGGGGAGCAATCAGCCCCAGCATTTT | CASSKQGGGSNQPQHF